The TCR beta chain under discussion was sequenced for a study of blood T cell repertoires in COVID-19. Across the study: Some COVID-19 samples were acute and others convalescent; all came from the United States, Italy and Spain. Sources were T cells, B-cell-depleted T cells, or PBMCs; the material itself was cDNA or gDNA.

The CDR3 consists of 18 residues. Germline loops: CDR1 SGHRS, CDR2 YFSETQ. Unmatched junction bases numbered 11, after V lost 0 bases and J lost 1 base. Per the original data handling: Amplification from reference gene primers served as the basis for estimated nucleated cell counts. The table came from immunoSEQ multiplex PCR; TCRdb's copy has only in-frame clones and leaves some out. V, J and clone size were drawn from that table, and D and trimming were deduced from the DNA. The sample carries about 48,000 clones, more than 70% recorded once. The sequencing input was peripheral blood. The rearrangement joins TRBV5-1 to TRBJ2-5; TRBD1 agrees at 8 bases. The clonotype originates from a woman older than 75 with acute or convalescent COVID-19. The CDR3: CASSLGPGRGLVQETQYF. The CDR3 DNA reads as TGCGCCAGCAGCTTGGGGCCGGGCAGGGGGCTGGTCCAAGAGACCCAGTACTTC.